This entry lists 19 T cell receptor beta chains sequenced from one sample in a study of shared clonotypes between healthy human individuals (TCRdb year 2020). Library preparation used the immunoSEQ multiplex PCR assay. In TCRdb, the immuneACCESS table is reduced to in-frame sequences with V and J assigned. These tables do not hold every clone; where another copy was compared, an unresolved V gene accounts for under half, and the others remain unexplained. This sample holds 450,000 to 650,000 clones; around three quarters were observed only once. The ten largest clonotypes hold more than 10% of the sample. The sequenced sample was PBMCs. All receptors derive from a middle-aged woman in good health. Some clones in this sample may be carry-over from other donors' samples.

This chain joins TRBV11-1 and TRBJ2-5; 10 positions match TRBD2. CDR3 length: 16 residues. The V gene's germline CDR1 is SGHAT and CDR2 FQDESV (reference sequence). V lost 5 bases and J lost 5; bases outside the gene matches: 11. This CDR3 reads CASSPAGASGSETQYF. For the CDR3, the DNA is TGTGCCAGCAGCCCCGCTGGTGCTAGCGGGAGTGAGACCCAGTACTTC.

V is TRBV6-4 and J is TRBJ2-1; possibly TRBD2 for D (6 bases). Looked up from germline, CDR1 is MRHNA and CDR2 is SNTAGT. This CDR3 contains 14 residues. V lost 2 bases and J 6 bases, leaving 11 bases between the germline ends. The DNA of the CDR3 is TGTGCCAGCAGTGACGGGGACTCATCCAATGAGCAGTTCTTC. Translation: CASSDGDSSNEQFF.

A few counts support this clone. The same CDR3 also results from other DNA sequences found in this sample. This sequence joins TRBV7-8 and TRBJ2-2, with TRBD2 matching over 15 bases. V was pared by 4 bases and J by 6 bases, with 3 bases of the junction left unmatched. CDR3 size: 16 residues. Germline V gene lookup returns CDR1 SGHVS and CDR2 FQNEAQ. The CDR3 sequence: CASSSGLAGGSGELFF. The CDR3 region has the DNA TGTGCCAGCAGCTCTGGACTAGCGGGAGGGTCCGGGGAGCTGTTTTTT.

The V gene is TRBV5-1, the J gene TRBJ1-1, with D unclear. V lost 4 bases to trimming and J lost 0 bases, with 13 bases between them. Per the germline V gene, CDR1 is SGHRS and CDR2 is YFSETQ. The CDR3 length is 15 residues. CDR3 region: CASSTSGIMNTEAFF. The CDR3 DNA reads as TGCGCCAGCAGCACCTCGGGGATCATGAACACTGAAGCTTTCTTT.

The chain is built from TRBV7-2 and TRBJ2-3; tentatively, D is TRBD1 (6 bases). CDR1 and CDR2 (germline): SGHTA, FQGNSA. This CDR3 region has 17 residues. With 0 bases removed from V and 4 bases from J, the gap between germline ends came to 17 bases. The CDR3 DNA reads TGTGCCAGCAGCTTAGCGACCGGCAGGGGAGCGTCAGATACGCAGTATTTT. It encodes CASSLATGRGASDTQYF.

The chain carries TRBV7-3 and TRBJ2-7; D is undetermined. Trimming took off 1 base at V and 3 bases at J, with 4 bases between the two ends. Germline V gene sequence: CDR1 SGHTA, CDR2 FQGTGA. The CDR3 is 12 amino acids. CDR3 bases: TGTGCCAGCAGCTTAAGTGGCTACGAGCAGTACTTC. As protein: CASSLSGYEQYF.

This chain uses TRBV6-5 with TRBJ2-2; tentative D call: TRBD2 (6 bases). This CDR3 is 14 amino acids long. V was shortened by 6 bases and J by 5 bases, with 13 bases between the two germline ends. CDR1 and CDR2 (germline): MNHEY, SVGAGI. This CDR3 reads CASRGIAETGELFF. DNA of the CDR3: TGTGCCAGCAGGGGGATAGCGGAGACCGGGGAGCTGTTTTTT.

The chain joins TRBV9 to TRBJ2-6, with 8 bases matching TRBD1. Germline V gene sequence: CDR1 SGDLS, CDR2 YYNGEE. J was trimmed by 0 bases and V by 0 bases; bases with no gene match: 8. The length of the CDR3 is 19 residues. The CDR3 DNA sequence: TGTGCCAGCAGCGTAGGGACAGGGTTTAGGAGCTCTGGGGCCAACGTCCTGACTTTC. Protein product: CASSVGTGFRSSGANVLTF.

The DNA for the CDR3 is TGTGCCAGCAGCCTACACCCTTCGGAGACCCAGTACTTC. It encodes CASSLHPSETQYF. This chain connects TRBV2 to TRBJ2-5; D not resolved. V was pared by 6 bases and J by 5 bases, with 13 bases between. The CDR3 has 13 residues. Germline-derived CDR1 and CDR2 are SNHLY and FYNNEI.

The V gene is TRBV27, the J gene TRBJ2-7; D may be TRBD1 or TRBD2 (6 bases each). Germline loops: CDR1 MNHEY, CDR2 SMNVEV (reference sequence). V was pared by 2 bases and J by 4 bases, with 15 bases between. This CDR3 has 15 amino acids. The CDR3: CASSLEFGGGYEQYF. Written as DNA, the CDR3 is TGTGCCAGCAGTTTAGAATTCGGGGGCGGTTACGAGCAGTACTTC.

V usage is TRBV2 and J usage is TRBJ1-3, with 10 bases identical to TRBD1. Trimming cost V 2 bases and J 4 bases; bases outside gene matches: 2. Looked up from germline, CDR1 is SNHLY and CDR2 is FYNNEI. CDR3 length: 15 residues. The CDR3 bases are TGTGCCAGCAGTGAATGGGACAGGGGAGGAAACACCATATATTTT. Its translation: CASSEWDRGGNTIYF.

The sample holds one count of this clone. This rearrangement joins TRBV6-1 to TRBJ2-7; D possibly corresponds to TRBD2 (5 bases). The CDR3 has 12 residues. V was cut by 3 bases and J by 4 bases, with 7 bases left in between. Germline assignment: CDR1 MNHNS and CDR2 SASEGT. DNA for the CDR3: TGTGCCAGCAGTGAGCTAGCTTACGAGCAGTACTTC. Its protein product is CASSELAYEQYF.

This chain uses TRBV10-3 with TRBJ2-1, with 10 bases aligning to TRBD1. Germline assignment: CDR1 ENHRY and CDR2 SYGVKD. This CDR3 spans 14 amino acids. V trimming: 3 bases; J trimming: 6 bases; junction bases outside the gene matches: 2. The CDR3, as DNA: TGTGCCATCAGTGACTGGGACAGGGGCAATGAGCAGTTCTTC. Amino acid sequence: CAISDWDRGNEQFF.

Of note for this clone: With a far larger clone one base away, a read error is the likely cause. Other DNA sequences in the same sample also yield this CDR3. This chain joins TRBV11-2 and TRBJ1-1; TRBD1 might be the D (5 bases). The CDR3 loop spans 14 amino acids. Trimming stripped 2 bases from V and 1 base from J, with 8 bases between. The V gene's germline CDR1 is SGHAT and CDR2 FQNNGV. The CDR3 DNA sequence: TGTGCCAGCAGCTTACAGGGCGGGAACACTGAAGCTTTCTTT. This gives the protein CASSLQGGNTEAFF.

This sequence joins TRBV7-3 and TRBJ2-3; 9 nucleotides agree with TRBD2. CDR3 size: 20 residues. The germline CDR1 and CDR2 sequences are SGHTA and FQGTGA. After removal of 4 bases from V and 0 bases from J, the junction contained 17 bases not matched to a gene. CDR3 nucleotides: TGTGCCAGCAGCTCGGGCCTAGCGGGAAACCTACATGGAAGCACAGATACGCAGTATTTT. Residues: CASSSGLAGNLHGSTDTQYF.

The sample holds a few counts of this clone. The genes are TRBV7-2 and TRBJ2-3; 10 bases fit TRBD2. The CDR3 spans 16 residues. The V gene end was trimmed by 5 bases and the J gene end by 5 bases; junction bases not matched to a gene: 10. Per the germline V gene, CDR1 is SGHTA and CDR2 is FQGNSA. Here the CDR3 DNA reads TGTGCCAGCAGCCCCCTGCTAGCGGGAGTCGGAGATACGCAGTATTTT. Translating gives CASSPLLAGVGDTQYF.

This clone was counted a few times. This chain uses TRBV7-5 with TRBJ2-2; the table's D call, TRBD1, has no DNA check behind it. TRBV7-5 is a recognized pseudogene. The CDR3 contains 14 residues. The CDR3 DNA is TGTGCCAGCAGCTTATCAGGGCGGTCCGGGGAGCTGTTTTTT. It translates to CASSLSGRSGELFF.

The chain recombines TRBV19 with TRBJ2-3, with D perhaps assigned TRBD1 or TRBD2 (5 bases each). This CDR3 has 13 residues. Between the trimmed V and J ends, which lost 9 bases and 4 bases, there was a span of 14 bases. The V gene's germline CDR1 is LNHDA and CDR2 SQIVND (reference sequence). This chain's CDR3 is CASRDRGADTQYF. The CDR3 nucleotides read TGTGCCAGCCGGGATCGAGGGGCAGATACGCAGTATTTT. Using reference TRBV19 and TRBJ2-3 for the parts outside the CDR3, the full variable domain is DGGITQSPKYLFRKEGQNVTLSCEQNLNHDAMYWYRQDPGQGLRLIYYSQIVNDFQKGDIAEGYSVSREKKESFPLTVTSAQKNPTAFYLCASRDRGADTQYFGPGTRLTVL.

In the case of this clone: The same CDR3 also results from other DNA sequences found in this sample. The rearrangement joins TRBV5-1 to TRBJ1-1; 7 bases are shared with TRBD1. V lost 1 base and J lost 4; bases outside the gene matches: 1. Germline values: CDR1 SGHRS, CDR2 YFSETQ. The CDR3 sequence is 13 residues long. The CDR3 protein is CASSLSGGTEAFF. For the CDR3, the DNA is TGCGCCAGCAGCTTGTCAGGGGGCACTGAAGCTTTCTTT.